This T cell receptor beta chain was recovered during a study of persistence of HIV-infected CD4 T cells. Lysates of CMV-infected fibroblasts at around 9.1 ug/mL stimulated these cells. CD40L-negative CD69-negative CD45RO-high memory CD4+ T cells were sorted as populations depleted of antigen-responding cells. Donors were HIV-1-infected adults who began suppressive ART during chronic infection. A remark on this clone: Its antigen is unknown.

Sequencing used immunoSEQ version 4 in survey mode. Profiling relied on immunoSEQ multiplex PCR, and the TCRdb table lists in-frame clones only, not all of them. Of approximately 31,000 clones listed, around 80% were seen once; the top ten hold roughly 6.5%. General study points: Bulk TCR data could not be restricted to HIV-1-infected CMV-responding cells.

The input for sequencing was CD4+ T cells sorted from PBMCs after roughly 20-hour stimulation, taken from a patient who received antiretroviral therapy. The clonotype originates from an adult woman with HIV who was CMV-seropositive.

This CDR3 is CASSVVAGGPQVAQYF. The CDR3 coding sequence is TGTGCCAGCAGCGTAGTTGCGGGGGGGCCCCAGGTGGCCCAGTACTTC. This chain links TRBV9 with TRBJ2-5; TRBD2 agrees at 9 bases. Germline assignment: CDR1 SGDLS and CDR2 YYNGEE. This CDR3 contains 16 residues. V lost 0 bases and J lost 9; bases outside the gene matches: 12.